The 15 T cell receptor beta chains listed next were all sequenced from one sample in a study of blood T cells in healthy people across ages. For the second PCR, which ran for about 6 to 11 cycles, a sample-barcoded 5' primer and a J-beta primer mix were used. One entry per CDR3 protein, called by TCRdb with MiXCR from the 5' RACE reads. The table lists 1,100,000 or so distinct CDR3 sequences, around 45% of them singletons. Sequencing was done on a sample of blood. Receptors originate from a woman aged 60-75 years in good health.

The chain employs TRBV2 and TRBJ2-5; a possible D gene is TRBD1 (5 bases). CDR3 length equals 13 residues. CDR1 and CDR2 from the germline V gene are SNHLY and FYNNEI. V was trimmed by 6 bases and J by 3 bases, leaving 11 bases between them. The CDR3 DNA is TGTGCCAGCAGAGGTGACAGAGAAGAGACCCAGTACTTC. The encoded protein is CASRGDREETQYF. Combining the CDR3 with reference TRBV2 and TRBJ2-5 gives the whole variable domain EPEVTQTPSHQVTQMGQEVILRCVPISNHLYFYWYRQILGQKVEFLVSFYNNEISEKSEIFDDQFSVERPDGSNFTLKIRSTKLEDSAMYFCASRGDREETQYFGPGTRLLVL.

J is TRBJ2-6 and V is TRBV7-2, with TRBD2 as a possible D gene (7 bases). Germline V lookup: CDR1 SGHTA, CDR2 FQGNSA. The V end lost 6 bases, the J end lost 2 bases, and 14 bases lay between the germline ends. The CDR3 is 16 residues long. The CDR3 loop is CASSKGGGAGANVLTF. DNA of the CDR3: TGTGCCAGCAGTAAAGGGGGGGGAGCTGGGGCCAACGTCCTGACTTTC.

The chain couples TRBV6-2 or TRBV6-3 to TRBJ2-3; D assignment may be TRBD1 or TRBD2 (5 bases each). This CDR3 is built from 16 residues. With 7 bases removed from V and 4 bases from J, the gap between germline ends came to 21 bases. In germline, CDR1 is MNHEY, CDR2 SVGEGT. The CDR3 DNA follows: TGTGCCAGCAATCCCACCTCGGGGCGTTCATCAGATACGCAGTATTTT. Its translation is CASNPTSGRSSDTQYF.

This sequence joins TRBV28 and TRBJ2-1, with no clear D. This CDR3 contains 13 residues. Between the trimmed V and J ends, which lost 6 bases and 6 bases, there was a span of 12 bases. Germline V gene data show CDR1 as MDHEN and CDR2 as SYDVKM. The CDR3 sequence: CASRVPRLNEQFF. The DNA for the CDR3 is TGTGCCAGCAGGGTCCCCAGGCTCAATGAGCAGTTCTTC.

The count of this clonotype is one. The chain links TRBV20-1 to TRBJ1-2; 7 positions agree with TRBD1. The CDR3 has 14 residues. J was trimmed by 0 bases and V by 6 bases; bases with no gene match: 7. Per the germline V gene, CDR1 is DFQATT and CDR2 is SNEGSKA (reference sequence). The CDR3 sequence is CSAVVQGTNYGYTF. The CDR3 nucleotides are TGCAGTGCCGTAGTACAGGGGACTAACTATGGCTACACCTTC.

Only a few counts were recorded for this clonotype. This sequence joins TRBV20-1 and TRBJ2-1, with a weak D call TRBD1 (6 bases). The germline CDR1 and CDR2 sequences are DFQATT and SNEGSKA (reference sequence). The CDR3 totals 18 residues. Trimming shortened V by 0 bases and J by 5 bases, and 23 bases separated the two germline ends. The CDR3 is CSARDWGRGSLNHNEQFF. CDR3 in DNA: TGCAGTGCTAGAGATTGGGGCAGGGGTTCACTCAATCACAATGAGCAGTTCTTC.

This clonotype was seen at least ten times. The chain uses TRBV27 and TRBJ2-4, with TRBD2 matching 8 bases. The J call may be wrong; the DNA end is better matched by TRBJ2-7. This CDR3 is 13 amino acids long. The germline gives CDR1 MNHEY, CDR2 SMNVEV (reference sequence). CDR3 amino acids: CASSFREGGEQYF. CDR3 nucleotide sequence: TGTGCCAGCAGTTTTCGGGAGGGCGGCGAGCAGTACTTC.

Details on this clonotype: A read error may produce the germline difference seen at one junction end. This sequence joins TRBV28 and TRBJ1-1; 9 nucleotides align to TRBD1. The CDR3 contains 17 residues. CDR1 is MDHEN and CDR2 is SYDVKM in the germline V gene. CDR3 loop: CASSLLGTGWRLTGAFF. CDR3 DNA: TGTGCCAGCAGTTTATTGGGGACAGGGTGGAGGTTGACTGGAGCTTTCTTT.

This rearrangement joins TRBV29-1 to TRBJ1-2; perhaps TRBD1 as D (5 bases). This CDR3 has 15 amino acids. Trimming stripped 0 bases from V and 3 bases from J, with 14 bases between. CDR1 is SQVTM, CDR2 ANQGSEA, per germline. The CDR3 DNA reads TGCAGCGTTGAAGATAGGGACCGCCATCACTATGGCTACACCTTC. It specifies CSVEDRDRHHYGYTF.

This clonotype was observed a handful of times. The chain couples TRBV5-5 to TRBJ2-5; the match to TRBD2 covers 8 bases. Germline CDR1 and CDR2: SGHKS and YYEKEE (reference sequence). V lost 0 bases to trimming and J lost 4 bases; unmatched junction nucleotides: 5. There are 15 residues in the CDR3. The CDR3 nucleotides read TGTGCCAGCAGCTTGGAGGGGACTAGAGGAGAGACCCAGTACTTC. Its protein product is CASSLEGTRGETQYF.

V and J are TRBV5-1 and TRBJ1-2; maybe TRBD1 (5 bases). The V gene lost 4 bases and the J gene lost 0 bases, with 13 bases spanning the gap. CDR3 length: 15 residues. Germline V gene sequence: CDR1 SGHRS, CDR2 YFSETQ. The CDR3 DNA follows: TGCGCCAGCAGCGAGGGGACGGAAGCTAACTATGGCTACACCTTC. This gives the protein CASSEGTEANYGYTF.

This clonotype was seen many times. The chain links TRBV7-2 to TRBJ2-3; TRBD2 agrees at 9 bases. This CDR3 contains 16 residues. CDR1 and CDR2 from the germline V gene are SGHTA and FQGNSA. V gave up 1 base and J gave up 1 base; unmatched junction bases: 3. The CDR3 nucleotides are TGTGCCAGCAGCTTAGAAGGCGGGAGGGGCACAGATACGCAGTATTTT. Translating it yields CASSLEGGRGTDTQYF.

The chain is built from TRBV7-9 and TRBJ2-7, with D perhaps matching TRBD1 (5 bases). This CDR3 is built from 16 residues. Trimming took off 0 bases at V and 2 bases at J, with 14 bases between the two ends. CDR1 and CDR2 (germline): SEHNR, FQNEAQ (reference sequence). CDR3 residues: CASSLASGQGTYEQYF. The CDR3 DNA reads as TGTGCCAGCAGCTTAGCATCCGGGCAGGGAACCTACGAGCAGTACTTC.

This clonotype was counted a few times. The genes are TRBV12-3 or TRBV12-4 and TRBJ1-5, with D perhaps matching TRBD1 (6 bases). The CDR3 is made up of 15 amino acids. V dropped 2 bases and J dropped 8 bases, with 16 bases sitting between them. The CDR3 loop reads CASSLSSQGIEPQHF. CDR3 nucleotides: TGTGCCAGCAGTTTATCCTCTCAGGGGATTGAGCCCCAGCATTTT.

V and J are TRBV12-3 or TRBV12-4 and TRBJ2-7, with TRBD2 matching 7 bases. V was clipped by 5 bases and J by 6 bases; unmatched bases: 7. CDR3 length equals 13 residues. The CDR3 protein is CASSVTSLSEQYF. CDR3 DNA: TGTGCCAGCAGTGTGACTAGCTTAAGCGAGCAGTACTTC.